This T cell receptor beta chain was identified during a study of blood T cells in healthy people across ages. Study information: Template switching recovered approximately one barcoded beta molecule for every two T cells. The study's findings and limits: TCR beta diversity correlated strongly with naive T cell percentage. Compared with aged donors, long-lived donors showed fewer expanded clones, suggesting selection.

As regards this clonotype: Its specificity is not known. Its ends do not fully match the called genes, so a read error is possible.

Each donor was a healthy Caucasian individual from Russia, aged roughly 6 to 100. A second about 7 to 12 cycle PCR used barcoded and J-beta primers. TCRdb analysed the 5' RACE reads with MiXCR anew, one entry per CDR3 protein. The sample lists some 1.5 million distinct CDR3 sequences, about 28% occurring once. The TCR sequence derives from a woman in her 30s in good health. Specimen: blood.

CDR3 residues: CAGSEAVRGDTQYF. The CDR3 DNA sequence: TGTGCCGGCAGTGAAGCGGTGCGGGGAGATACGCAGTATTTT. The J gene is TRBJ2-3, the V gene TRBV2; TRBD2 is a possible D gene (6 bases). The CDR3 is made up of 14 amino acids. Per germline, CDR1 SNHLY and CDR2 FYNNEI.